The T cell receptor beta chain under discussion was sequenced for a study of T cells after yellow fever vaccination. Looking at the study overall: SMART-Seq v4 Ultra Low Input handled preparation of low-cell-number fractions. General observations from the study: FACS-sorted repertoires might harbor abundant contaminating clonotypes from the bulk population. Subsequent booster samples again held most clones from primary vaccination (more than 95% CD4, 85% to 90% CD8).

They built TCR cDNA with 5'RACE template switching, a step that put in a universal primer site and UMIs. MiXCR, applied by TCRdb to the 5' RACE reads, yields one record per CDR3 protein. Among a few hundred thousand distinct CDR3 sequences listed, 15% to 20% were seen once. As concerns this clonotype: Antigen: not known.

This CDR3 has 15 residues. The chain employs TRBV1 and TRBJ1-4; the table names TRBD1, a call not compared with the DNA. TRBV1 is shown as a pseudogene. The TCR sequence derives from a man younger than 40 who received the YFV17D yellow fever vaccine. The sequences come from PBMCs, collected 15 days after the yellow fever booster vaccination. In DNA, the CDR3 is TGCACCAGCAGCCAGCCCGGAGCATTCAATGAAAAACTGTTTTTT. Translated: CTSSQPGAFNEKLFF.